A selection of T cell receptor beta chains follows, all from one sample in a study of CD8+CD57+ T cells in acquired aplastic anemia. TCRdb re-called the reads with MiXCR, one entry per CDR3 protein. The table lists 150,000 to 200,000 distinct CDR3 sequences, just under 50% of them singletons. The sequencing sample was made of sorted CD4+, CD8+, or CD8+CD57+ T cells (not recorded which) from PBMCs. The receptors were gathered from a human donor with aplastic anemia. Each CDR3 is given with its conserved first and last residue. A D gene is named only where the DNA matches it firmly. Some rows mark clone size as missing; the rest say once, few, many or name a class of expanded clone.

>TRBV15|-|-|TRBJ1-1
TGTGCCACCAGCGAGAGGGGGGGAGACACTGAAGCTTTCTTT
CATSERGGDTEAFF
>TRBV19|-|many|TRBJ1-2
TGTGCCAGTAGCCCCGACGGGGTGTATGGCTACACCTTC
CASSPDGVYGYTF
>TRBV7-9|-|-|TRBJ2-7
TGTGCCAGCAGCCTACTACCCTACGAGCAGTACTTC
CASSLLPYEQYF
>TRBV7-2|TRBD2|many|TRBJ2-1
TGTGCCAGCACTACTCGTAGCGGGAGGCCGGATGAGCAGTTCTTC
CASTTRSGRPDEQFF
>TRBV6-2/TRBV6-3|TRBD1|-|TRBJ1-1
TGTGCCAGCAGTCCAGGGACAGCCACTGAAGCTTTCTTT
CASSPGTATEAFF
>TRBV5-4|-|-|TRBJ2-7
TGTCCCAGCAGCTTGGGGCGGGTTAGCTCCTACGAGCAGTACTTC
CPSSLGRVSSYEQYF
>TRBV18|TRBD1|few|TRBJ2-3
TGTGCCAGCTCACCAAACAGGGGGCGTACAGATACGCAGTATTTT
CASSPNRGRTDTQYF
>TRBV24-1|TRBD1|many|TRBJ1-3
TGTGCCACCAGTGATTCACAGGGGGCTGGAAACACCATATATTTT
CATSDSQGAGNTIYF
>TRBV15|-|-|TRBJ2-1
TGTGCCACCAGCGGATTCAATGAGCAGTTCTTC
CATSGFNEQFF
>TRBV7-8|-|many|TRBJ2-7
TGTGCCAGCAGCTTAGAGTTGGGACGGAATGCCTACGAGCAGTACTTC
CASSLELGRNAYEQYF
>TRBV7-9|TRBD1|many|TRBJ1-3
TGTGCCAGCAGCTTAAATCTGGGACAGGGACCTGGAAACACCATATATTTT
CASSLNLGQGPGNTIYF
>TRBV5-1|-|-|TRBJ1-2
TGCGCCAGCAGCCCCCGGGGGGAGGATGGCTACACCTTC
CASSPRGEDGYTF
>TRBV9|TRBD1|many|TRBJ1-5
TGTGCCAGCAGCCAGGGGACAGGGGTTCAGCCCCAGCATTTT
CASSQGTGVQPQHF
>TRBV12-3/TRBV12-4|TRBD2|-|TRBJ2-7
TGTGCCAGCAGTCCTAGTGCAGCGGGGCAAGAGCAGTACTTC
CASSPSAAGQEQYF
>TRBV6-1|-|-|TRBJ2-5
TGTGCCAGCACCAACCTCCCAGACTGGGACCGAGAGACCCAGTACTTC
CASTNLPDWDRETQYF
>TRBV29-1|-|-|TRBJ2-5
TGCAGCGTTGGGAGCGGGGAGACCCAGTACTTC
CSVGSGETQYF
>TRBV10-3|TRBD2|-|TRBJ2-3
TGTGCCTTATCCAAGACTAGCGGGATGGGCACAGATACGCAGTATTTT
CALSKTSGMGTDTQYF
>TRBV7-9|-|few|TRBJ1-6
TGTGCCAGCACCCCGGGGGCTTCACCCCTCCACTTT
CASTPGASPLHF
>TRBV12-3/TRBV12-4|TRBD1|few|TRBJ1-5
TGTGCCAGCAGCGTTACAGGGGGCAGCCAGCCCCAGCATTTT
CASSVTGGSQPQHF
>TRBV19|TRBD1|-|TRBJ2-5
TGTGCCAGTAGTATAAGGACAGGAGAGACCCAGTACTTC
CASSIRTGETQYF
>TRBV20-1|-|-|TRBJ1-6
TGCAGTGCTAGAGATCAAAGGAGCTCCTATAATTCACCCCTCCACTTT
CSARDQRSSYNSPLHF
>TRBV24-1|-|once|TRBJ2-5
TGTGCCACCAGTGACCTGCCGTCCATCAGGGCCCCGATTGGGACCCAGTACTTC
CATSDLPSIRAPIGTQYF
>TRBV10-3|TRBD1|once|TRBJ2-7
TGTGCCATCACCCGGGACAGGGGCGACGAGCAGTACTTC
CAITRDRGDEQYF
>TRBV10-2|-|-|TRBJ2-7
TGCGCCAGCAGCGCGACATCTCCGGAGGGCGAGCAGTACTTC
CASSATSPEGEQYF
>TRBV9|TRBD1|-|TRBJ2-2
TGTGCCAGCAGCGCACCGACGGGAGAGGACAGGGGCCTTCCCGGGGAGCTGTTTTTT
CASSAPTGEDRGLPGELFF
>TRBV7-7|TRBD2|-|TRBJ2-5
TGTGCTAGCGGGACTAGTGGGGGAGAGACCCAGTACTTC
CASGTSGGETQYF
>TRBV10-3|-|-|TRBJ1-1
TGTGCCATACGAGTAAGACAGGAGTCTGAAGCTTTCTTT
CAIRVRQESEAFF
>TRBV6-1|-|-|TRBJ1-2
TGTGCCAGCAGTAAGGACAGTCCAACTCTCTATGACTACACCTTC
CASSKDSPTLYDYTF
>TRBV10-1|-|many|TRBJ1-1
TGCGCCAGCCGGGAGGCGCCGGACAGTGAAGCTTTCTTT
CASREAPDSEAFF
>TRBV10-2|-|many|TRBJ2-7
TGCGCCAGCAGTGAGTCGGGCGTATACTCCTACGAGCAGTACTTC
CASSESGVYSYEQYF
>TRBV20-1|-|many|TRBJ2-5
TGCAGTGCCCGTCTCTCCGTTCGGGAGACCCAGTACTTC
CSARLSVRETQYF
>TRBV2|-|many|TRBJ2-5
TGTGCCAGCAGTGTCCGGGGGTGGGGACAAGAGACCCAGTACTTC
CASSVRGWGQETQYF
>TRBV19|-|-|TRBJ1-5
TGTGCCAGTAGTGAGACAGTCAATCAGCCCCAGCATTTT
CASSETVNQPQHF
>TRBV20-1|TRBD2|many|TRBJ2-1
TGCAGTGCTAGAATCCTAGCGGGAGGGTACAATGAGCAGTTCTTC
CSARILAGGYNEQFF
>TRBV19|-|many|TRBJ1-1
TGTGCCAGTAGTATAGACAGGGCGGCCGCTTTCTTT
CASSIDRAAAFF
>TRBV5-1|TRBD2|few|TRBJ2-1
TGCGCCAGCAGCTTGGGGCTAGCGGGAGGCTTCGGGAGTGAGCAGTTCTTC
CASSLGLAGGFGSEQFF
>TRBV24-1|TRBD1|-|TRBJ1-1
TGTGCCACCAGTGATCCACCGACAGGGACGAACACTGAAGCTTTCTTT
CATSDPPTGTNTEAFF
>TRBV10-3|TRBD2|-|TRBJ2-5
TGTGCCATAGGGACTAGCGGGAGTTCAGAGACCCAGTACTTC
CAIGTSGSSETQYF
>TRBV2|TRBD1|many|TRBJ2-1
TGTGCCAGCAGCCGGACAGGACAATCGGGCTACAATGAGCAGTTCTTC
CASSRTGQSGYNEQFF
>TRBV7-6|-|-|TRBJ2-7
TGTGCCAGCAGCTGGGACGGCACTAACTACGAGCAGTACTTC
CASSWDGTNYEQYF
>TRBV7-3|-|many|TRBJ1-6
TGTGCCAGCAGCTTATTCGCCAGGACCAATTCACCCCTCCACTTT
CASSLFARTNSPLHF
>TRBV24-1|-|-|TRBJ2-2
TGTGCCACCAGTGATCCGGGTCCGAACACCGGGGAGCTGTTTTTT
CATSDPGPNTGELFF
>TRBV12-1|-|-|TRBJ1-6
TGTGCCAGCACCTTTGGACAGGGGAGATCACCCCTCCACTTT
CASTFGQGRSPLHF
>TRBV30|TRBD1|few|TRBJ1-5
TGTGCCTGGAGTGTATCAGGGGGCGGTCAGCCCCAGCATTTT
CAWSVSGGGQPQHF
>TRBV7-2|TRBD2|-|TRBJ2-1
TGTGCCAGCGGCTTAGCCATGAAAGCGGGAGGGCCTTACAATGAGCAGTTCTTC
CASGLAMKAGGPYNEQFF
>TRBV10-3|-|-|TRBJ2-3
TGTGCCATCAGTGACACCGCGAGGGAATCCGATACGCAGTATTTT
CAISDTARESDTQYF
>TRBV12-3/TRBV12-4|-|many|TRBJ2-1
TGTGCCAGCAGTTTACAGAGCTACAATGAGCAGTTCTTC
CASSLQSYNEQFF
>TRBV12-3/TRBV12-4|-|-|TRBJ1-2
TGTGCCAGCAGTTTAAACGACAATGGGAACTATGGCTACACCTTC
CASSLNDNGNYGYTF
>TRBV19|-|-|TRBJ2-7
TGTGCCAGTAGTACGACTAGATACGAGCAGTACTTC
CASSTTRYEQYF
>TRBV2|-|-|TRBJ1-6
TGTGCCAGCCTCGGGGAGCAAGGTTCACCCCTCCACTTT
CASLGEQGSPLHF
>TRBV7-8|-|-|TRBJ2-2
TGTGCCAGCAGCTTAGGCAGAGCTACGGGCGGGGAGCTGTTTTTT
CASSLGRATGGELFF
>TRBV19|-|few|TRBJ2-3
TGTGCCAGTAGCGGGATTGGGATTGATACGCAGTATTTT
CASSGIGIDTQYF
>TRBV7-8|TRBD1|-|TRBJ2-5
TGTGCCAGCAGCATGGGACAGAACGTCCTAAAAGAGACCCAGTACTTC
CASSMGQNVLKETQYF
>TRBV12-3/TRBV12-4|-|few|TRBJ1-2
TGTGCCACAAAAAGGGTAGGGGGGTTTAACTCCACCTTC
CATKRVGGFNSTF
>TRBV5-1|TRBD1|-|TRBJ1-1
TGCGCCAGCAGCCCACGGACAGGGGGCAGAAACACTGAAGCTTTCTTT
CASSPRTGGRNTEAFF